The subject of this entry is one T cell receptor beta chain. From germline, CDR1 is LGHNA and CDR2 YSLEER. CDR3 size: 18 residues. V lost 1 base, J lost 6 bases, and 22 bases lay in between. RNA totalling 0.5 to 1 ug underwent reverse transcription with random hexamers. TCRdb re-called the immunoSEQ multiplex PCR reads with MiXCR, one entry per CDR3 protein. The sample shows some 57,000 distinct CDR3 sequences, 85% to 95% of them seen only once. This entry is derived from a study of CD8 T cells in Susac syndrome. V is TRBV4-3 and J is TRBJ2-1; D not certain. The TCR sequence derives from a human donor in good health. Specimen: CD8+ T cells from PBMCs. CDR3 protein: CASSQVVLERGYGNEQFF. In nucleotides, the CDR3 is TGCGCCAGCAGCCAAGTGGTTTTGGAGAGAGGCTACGGCAATGAGCAGTTCTTC.